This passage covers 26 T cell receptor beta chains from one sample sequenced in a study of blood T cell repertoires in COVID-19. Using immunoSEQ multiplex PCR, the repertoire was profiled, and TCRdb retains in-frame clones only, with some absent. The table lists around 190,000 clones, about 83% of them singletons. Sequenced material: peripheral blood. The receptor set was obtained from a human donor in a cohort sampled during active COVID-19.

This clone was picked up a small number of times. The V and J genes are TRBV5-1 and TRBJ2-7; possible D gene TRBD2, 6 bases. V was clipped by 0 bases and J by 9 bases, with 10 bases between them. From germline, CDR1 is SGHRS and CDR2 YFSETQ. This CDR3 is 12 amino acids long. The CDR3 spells CASSLGREAQYF. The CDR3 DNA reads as TGCGCCAGCAGCTTGGGCAGGGAGGCGCAGTACTTC.

This CDR3 reads CASSQDHPQGDSGNTIYF. The CDR3 DNA follows: TGTGCCAGCAGCCAAGATCACCCCCAGGGGGACTCTGGAAACACCATATATTTT. This chain links TRBV3-1 (or the pseudogene TRBV3-2) with TRBJ1-3; 7 nucleotides line up with TRBD1. The V and J ends lost 0 bases and 0 bases, in that order; junction bases with no gene match: 8. Germline V gene lookup returns CDR1 LGHDT and CDR2 YNNKEL (reference sequence). The length of the CDR3 is 18 residues.

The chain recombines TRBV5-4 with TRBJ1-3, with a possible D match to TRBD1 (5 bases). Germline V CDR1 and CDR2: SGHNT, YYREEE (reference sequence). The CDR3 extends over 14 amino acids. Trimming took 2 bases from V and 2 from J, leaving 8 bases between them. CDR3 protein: CASSFRDAGNTIYF. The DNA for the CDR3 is TGTGCCAGCAGCTTCAGGGATGCTGGAAACACCATATATTTT.

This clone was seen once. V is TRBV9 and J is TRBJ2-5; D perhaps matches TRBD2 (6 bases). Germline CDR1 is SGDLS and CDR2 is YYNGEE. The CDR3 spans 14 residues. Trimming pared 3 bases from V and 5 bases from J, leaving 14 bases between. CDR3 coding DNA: TGTGCCAGCAGCGGGGGACTCCCGGGGGAGACCCAGTACTTC. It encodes CASSGGLPGETQYF.

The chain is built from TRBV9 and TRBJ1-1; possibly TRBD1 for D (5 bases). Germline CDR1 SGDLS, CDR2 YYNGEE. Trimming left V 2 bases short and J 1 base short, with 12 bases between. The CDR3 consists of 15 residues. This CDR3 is CASSVGVRENTEAFF. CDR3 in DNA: TGTGCCAGCAGCGTTGGGGTCAGGGAGAACACTGAAGCTTTCTTT.

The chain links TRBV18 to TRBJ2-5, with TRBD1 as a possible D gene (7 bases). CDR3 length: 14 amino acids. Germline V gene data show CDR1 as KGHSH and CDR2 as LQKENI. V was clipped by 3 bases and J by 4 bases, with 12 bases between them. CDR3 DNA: TGTGCCAGCTCACCCCAGGGGGGAGGAGAGACCCAGTACTTC. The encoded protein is CASSPQGGGETQYF.

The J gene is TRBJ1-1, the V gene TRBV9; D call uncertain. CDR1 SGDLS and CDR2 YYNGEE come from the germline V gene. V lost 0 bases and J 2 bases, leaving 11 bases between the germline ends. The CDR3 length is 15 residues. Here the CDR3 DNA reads TGTGCCAGCAGCGTAGTCCCCAGCGGTAACACTGAAGCTTTCTTT. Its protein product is CASSVVPSGNTEAFF.

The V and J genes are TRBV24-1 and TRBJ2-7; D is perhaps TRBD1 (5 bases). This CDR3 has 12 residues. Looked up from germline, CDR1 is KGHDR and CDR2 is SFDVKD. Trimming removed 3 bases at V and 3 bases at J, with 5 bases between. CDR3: CATSDRGYEQYF. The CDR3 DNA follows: TGTGCCACCAGTGATAGGGGCTACGAGCAGTACTTC.

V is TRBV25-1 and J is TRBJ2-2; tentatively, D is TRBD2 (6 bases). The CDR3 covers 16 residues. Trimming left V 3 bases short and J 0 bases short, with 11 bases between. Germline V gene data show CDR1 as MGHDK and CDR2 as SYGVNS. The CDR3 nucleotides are TGTGCCAGCAGTGACCCTAGCGTCACGAACACCGGGGAGCTGTTTTTT. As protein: CASSDPSVTNTGELFF.

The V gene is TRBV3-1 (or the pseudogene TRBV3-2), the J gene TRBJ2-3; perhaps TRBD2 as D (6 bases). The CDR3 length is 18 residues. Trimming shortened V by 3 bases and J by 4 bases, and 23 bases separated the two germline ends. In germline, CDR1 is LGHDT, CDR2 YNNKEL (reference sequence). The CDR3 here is CASSQGSWGRSGADTQYF. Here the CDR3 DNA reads TGTGCCAGCAGCCAGGGGTCCTGGGGGAGGAGTGGGGCAGATACGCAGTATTTT.

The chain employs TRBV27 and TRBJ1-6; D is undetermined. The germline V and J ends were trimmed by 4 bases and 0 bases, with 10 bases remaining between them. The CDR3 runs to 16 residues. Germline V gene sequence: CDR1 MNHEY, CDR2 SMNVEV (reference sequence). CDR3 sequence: CASSSSGSSYNSPLHF. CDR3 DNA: TGTGCCAGCAGTTCGTCAGGTAGCTCCTATAATTCACCCCTCCACTTT.

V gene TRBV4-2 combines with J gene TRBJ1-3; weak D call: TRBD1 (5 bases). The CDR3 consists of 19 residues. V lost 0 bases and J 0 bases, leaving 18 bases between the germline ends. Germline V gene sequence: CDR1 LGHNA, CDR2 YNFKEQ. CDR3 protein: CASSQDFFGGALSGNTIYF. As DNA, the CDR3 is TGTGCCAGCAGCCAAGACTTCTTTGGCGGGGCACTCTCTGGAAACACCATATATTTT.

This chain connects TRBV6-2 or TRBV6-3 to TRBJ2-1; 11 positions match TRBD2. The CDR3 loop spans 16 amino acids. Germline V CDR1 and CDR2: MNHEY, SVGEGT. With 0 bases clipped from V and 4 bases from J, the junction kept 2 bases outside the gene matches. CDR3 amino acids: CASSYSPSGRYNEQFF. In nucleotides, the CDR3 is TGTGCCAGCAGTTACTCGCCTAGCGGGAGGTACAATGAGCAGTTCTTC.

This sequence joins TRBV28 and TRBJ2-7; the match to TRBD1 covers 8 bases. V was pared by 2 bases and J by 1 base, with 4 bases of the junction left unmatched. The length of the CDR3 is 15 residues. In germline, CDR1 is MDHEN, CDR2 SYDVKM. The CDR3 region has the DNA TGTGCCAGCAGTTTAGTCAGGGGGCGTTCCTACGAGCAGTACTTC. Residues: CASSLVRGRSYEQYF.

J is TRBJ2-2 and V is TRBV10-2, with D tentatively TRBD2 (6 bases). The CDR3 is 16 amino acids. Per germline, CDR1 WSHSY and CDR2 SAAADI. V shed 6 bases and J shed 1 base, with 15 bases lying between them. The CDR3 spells CASRTLTGVNTGELFF. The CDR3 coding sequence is TGCGCCAGCAGGACCCTAACGGGGGTGAACACCGGGGAGCTGTTTTTT.

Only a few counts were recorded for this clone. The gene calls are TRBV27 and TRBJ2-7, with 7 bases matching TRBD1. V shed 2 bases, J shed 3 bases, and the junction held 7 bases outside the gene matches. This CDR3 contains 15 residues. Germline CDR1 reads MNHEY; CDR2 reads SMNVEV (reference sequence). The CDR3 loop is CASSLTPGQFYEQYF. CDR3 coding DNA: TGTGCCAGCAGTTTAACACCGGGACAGTTCTACGAGCAGTACTTC.

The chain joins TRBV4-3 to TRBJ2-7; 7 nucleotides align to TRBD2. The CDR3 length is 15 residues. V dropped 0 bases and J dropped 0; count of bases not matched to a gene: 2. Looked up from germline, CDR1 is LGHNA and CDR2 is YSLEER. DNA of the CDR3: TGCGCCAGCAGCCAAGAGCGGGGGTTCTCCTACGAGCAGTACTTC. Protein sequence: CASSQERGFSYEQYF.

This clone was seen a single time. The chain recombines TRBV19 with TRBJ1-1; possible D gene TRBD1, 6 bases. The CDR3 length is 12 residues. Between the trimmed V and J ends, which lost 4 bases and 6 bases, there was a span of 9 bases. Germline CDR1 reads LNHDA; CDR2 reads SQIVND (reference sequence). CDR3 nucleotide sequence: TGTGCCAGTAGTAGGGACATCTCTGAAGCTTTCTTT. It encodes CASSRDISEAFF. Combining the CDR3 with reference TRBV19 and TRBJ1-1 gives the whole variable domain DGGITQSPKYLFRKEGQNVTLSCEQNLNHDAMYWYRQDPGQGLRLIYYSQIVNDFQKGDIAEGYSVSREKKESFPLTVTSAQKNPTAFYLCASSRDISEAFFGQGTRLTVV.

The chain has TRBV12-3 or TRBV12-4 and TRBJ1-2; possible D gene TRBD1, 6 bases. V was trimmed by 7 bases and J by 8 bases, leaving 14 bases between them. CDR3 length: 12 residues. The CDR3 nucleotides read TGTGCCAGCAAAAACAGGGAAGGGGGCTACACCTTC. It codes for CASKNREGGYTF.

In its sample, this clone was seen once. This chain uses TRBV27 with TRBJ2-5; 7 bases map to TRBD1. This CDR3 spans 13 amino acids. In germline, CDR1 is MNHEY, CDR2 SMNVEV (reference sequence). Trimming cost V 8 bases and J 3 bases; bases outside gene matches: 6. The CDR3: CASSWTGEETQYF. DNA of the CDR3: TGTGCCAGCTCCTGGACAGGAGAAGAGACCCAGTACTTC.

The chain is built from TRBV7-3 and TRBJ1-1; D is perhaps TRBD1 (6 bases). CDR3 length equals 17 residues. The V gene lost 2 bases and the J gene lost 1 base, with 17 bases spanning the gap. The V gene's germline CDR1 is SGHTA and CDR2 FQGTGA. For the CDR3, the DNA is TGTGCCAGCAGCTTAGTCGGGGGGCAAATGGGGAACACTGAAGCTTTCTTT. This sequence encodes CASSLVGGQMGNTEAFF. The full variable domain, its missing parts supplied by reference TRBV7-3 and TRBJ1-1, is GAGVSQTPSNKVTEKGKYVELRCDPISGHTALYWYRQSLGQGPEFLIYFQGTGAADDSGLPNDRFFAVRPEGSVSTLKIQRTERGDSAVYLCASSLVGGQMGNTEAFFGQGTRLTVV.

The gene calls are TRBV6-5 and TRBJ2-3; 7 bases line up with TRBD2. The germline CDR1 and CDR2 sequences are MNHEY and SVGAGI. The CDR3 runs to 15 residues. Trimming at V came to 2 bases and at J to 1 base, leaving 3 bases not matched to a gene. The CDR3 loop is CASSYGGSGTDTQYF. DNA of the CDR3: TGTGCCAGCAGTTACGGCGGGAGTGGCACAGATACGCAGTATTTT.

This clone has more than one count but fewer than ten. In DNA form, the CDR3 reads TGTGCCAGCAGCGCACAGGGGGGCACTAATGAAAAACTGTTTTTT. Amino acid sequence: CASSAQGGTNEKLFF. The V gene is TRBV4-2, the J gene TRBJ1-4, with 8 bases aligning to TRBD1. The J segment lost 2 bases and the V segment lost 5 bases, leaving 4 bases of the junction unmatched. The length of the CDR3 is 15 residues. The V gene's germline CDR1 is LGHNA and CDR2 YNFKEQ.

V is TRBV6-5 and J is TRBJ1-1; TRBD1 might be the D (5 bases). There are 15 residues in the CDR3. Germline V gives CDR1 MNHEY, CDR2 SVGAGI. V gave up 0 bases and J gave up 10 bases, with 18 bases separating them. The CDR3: CASSYSPGGRLVAFF. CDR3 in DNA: TGTGCCAGCAGTTACTCTCCGGGGGGGAGATTGGTAGCTTTCTTT.

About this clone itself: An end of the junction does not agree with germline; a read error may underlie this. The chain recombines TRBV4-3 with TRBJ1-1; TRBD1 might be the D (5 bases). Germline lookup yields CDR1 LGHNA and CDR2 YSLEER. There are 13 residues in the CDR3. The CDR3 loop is CASSQVSFRVRRF. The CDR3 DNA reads TGCGCCAGCAGCCAAGTCTCTTTCAGGGTCCGGAGATTT.

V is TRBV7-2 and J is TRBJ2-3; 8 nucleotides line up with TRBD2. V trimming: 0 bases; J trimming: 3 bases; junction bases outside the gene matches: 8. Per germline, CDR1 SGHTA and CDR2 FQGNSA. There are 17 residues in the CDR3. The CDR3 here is CASSLAGAGGGTDTQYF. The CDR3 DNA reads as TGTGCCAGCAGCTTAGCGGGGGCGGGGGGAGGAACAGATACGCAGTATTTT.